The clone carrying this TCR beta chain has only a few counts. The data stem from a study of blood T cell repertoires in COVID-19. Study-wide background: Acute-phase and convalescent COVID-19 samples originated in the United States, Italy and Spain.

TCRdb's table, derived via immunoSEQ multiplex PCR, lists solely in-frame clones and lacks some. The sample carries roughly 440,000 clones, around 88% recorded once. The TCR originated in a woman aged 45 to 65 with COVID-19, enrolled during active disease. Input material: peripheral blood.

The CDR3 nucleotides are TGTGCCATCAGCGGCGGACAGGGCTACGGCTACACCTTC. This translates into CAISGGQGYGYTF. The V gene is TRBV10-3, the J gene TRBJ1-2; 8 bases match TRBD1. Germline CDR1 ENHRY, CDR2 SYGVKD. J lost 8 bases, V lost 6 bases, and 8 bases had no gene match. The CDR3 runs 13 residues.